This TCR beta chain was documented in a study of cytomegalovirus exposure and HLA in healthy donors. Points from the study as a whole: Reports state that TCR beta sequences accurately predicted most subjects' HLA-A and HLA-B alleles. Later analysis found that TCR beta chains associated with HLA were more clonally expanded than other, equally common chains.

About this clone: The target antigen is unknown.

The CDR3 extends over 15 amino acids. The germline CDR1 and CDR2 sequences are SQVTM and ANQGSEA. After removal of 7 bases from V and 6 bases from J, the junction contained 15 bases not matched to a gene. A multiplex PCR was run with 60 Vbeta primers and 13 Jbeta primers. The data were produced by immunoSEQ multiplex PCR, yet TCRdb's version contains in-frame clones alone and is incomplete. The data contain some 90,000 clones, around 67% of them singletons. Material: PBMCs. The chain combines TRBV29-1 with TRBJ1-1, with 9 bases that match TRBD1. The TCR sequence derives from a man aged 45-65 years in good health and CMV-seronegative. The CDR3 region is CSALVSGQGYAEAFF. The DNA for the CDR3 is TGCAGCGCCCTGGTTTCGGGACAGGGTTACGCTGAAGCTTTCTTT.